This TCR beta chain emerged from a study of a mutant IDH1 vaccine in newly diagnosed glioma. Study summary: Radiotherapy, temozolomide, or both had been given previously, and both were given to most.

V gave up 5 bases and J gave up 0 bases; unmatched junction bases: 9. The CDR3 has 16 amino acids. Germline assignment: CDR1 SNHLY and CDR2 FYNNEI. Sequencing was performed with immunoSEQ multiplex PCR; in TCRdb, only in-frame clones are kept and a portion is missing. The profile shows 45,000 to 50,000 clones, more than 70% of them singletons. Noted time point: week 35, safety follow-up. Doses consisted of 300 ug of mutant IDH1 20-mer peptide each, paired with topical imiquimod. Concerning this clone: The target antigen is unknown.

The J gene is TRBJ2-5, the V gene TRBV2; 7 nucleotides align to TRBD1. This sample comprised PBMCs, obtained from a glioma patient whose treatment included an IDH1 peptide vaccine. The TCR comes from a woman aged 40 to 55 with glioma. The CDR3: CASSTPLQGYQETQYF. CDR3 bases: TGTGCCAGCAGTACCCCTCTACAGGGGTACCAAGAGACCCAGTACTTC. Drawing the rest from reference TRBV2 and TRBJ2-5, the complete variable domain is EPEVTQTPSHQVTQMGQEVILRCVPISNHLYFYWYRQILGQKVEFLVSFYNNEISEKSEIFDDQFSVERPDGSNFTLKIRSTKLEDSAMYFCASSTPLQGYQETQYFGPGTRLLVL.